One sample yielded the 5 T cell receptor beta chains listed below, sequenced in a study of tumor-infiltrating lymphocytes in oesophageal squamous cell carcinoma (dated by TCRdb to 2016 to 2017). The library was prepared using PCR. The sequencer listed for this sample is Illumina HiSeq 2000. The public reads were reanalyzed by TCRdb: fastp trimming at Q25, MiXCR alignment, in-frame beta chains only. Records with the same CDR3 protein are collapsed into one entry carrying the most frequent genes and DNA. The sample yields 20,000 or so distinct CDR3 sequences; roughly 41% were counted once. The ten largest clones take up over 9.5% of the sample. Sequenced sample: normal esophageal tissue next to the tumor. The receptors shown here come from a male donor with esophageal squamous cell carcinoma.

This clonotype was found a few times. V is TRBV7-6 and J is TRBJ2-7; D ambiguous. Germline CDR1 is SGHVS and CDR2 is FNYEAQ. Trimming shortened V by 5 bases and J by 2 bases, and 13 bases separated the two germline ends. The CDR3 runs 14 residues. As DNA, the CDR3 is TGTGCCAGCAGCCTCAGGTCGACCACCTACGAGCAGTACTTC. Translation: CASSLRSTTYEQYF.

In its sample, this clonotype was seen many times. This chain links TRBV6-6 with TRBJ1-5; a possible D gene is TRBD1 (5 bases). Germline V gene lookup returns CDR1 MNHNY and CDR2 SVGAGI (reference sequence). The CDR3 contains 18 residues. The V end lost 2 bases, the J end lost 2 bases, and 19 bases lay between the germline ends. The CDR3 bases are TGTGCCAGCAGTTACGGGGTATTGGGGCCAAGGGGCAATCAGCCCCAGCATTTT. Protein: CASSYGVLGPRGNQPQHF.

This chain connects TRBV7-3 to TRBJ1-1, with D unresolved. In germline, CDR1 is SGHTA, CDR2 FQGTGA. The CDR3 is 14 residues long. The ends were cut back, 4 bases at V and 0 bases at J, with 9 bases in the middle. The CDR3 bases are TGTGCCAGCAGCTCAGGACCCTTGAACACTGAAGCTTTCTTT. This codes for CASSSGPLNTEAFF. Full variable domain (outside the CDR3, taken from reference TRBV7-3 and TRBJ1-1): GAGVSQTPSNKVTEKGKYVELRCDPISGHTALYWYRQSLGQGPEFLIYFQGTGAADDSGLPNDRFFAVRPEGSVSTLKIQRTERGDSAVYLCASSSGPLNTEAFFGQGTRLTVV.

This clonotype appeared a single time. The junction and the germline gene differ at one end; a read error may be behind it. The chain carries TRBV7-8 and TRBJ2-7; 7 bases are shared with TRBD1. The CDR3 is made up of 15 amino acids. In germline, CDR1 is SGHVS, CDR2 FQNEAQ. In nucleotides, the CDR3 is TGTGCCAGCAGCTCCCTGACAGGGAATAATTCACCCCTCCACTTC. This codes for CASSSLTGNNSPLHF.

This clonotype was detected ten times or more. The CDR3 here is CASSGVSRTEQFF. CDR3 coding DNA: TGTGCCAGCAGTGGTGTGTCACGGACTGAGCAGTTCTTC. The rearrangement joins TRBV6-4 to TRBJ2-1; D is unresolved. The germline V gene has CDR1 MRHNA and CDR2 SNTAGT. This CDR3 spans 13 amino acids. V lost 4 bases and J lost 9, with 13 bases in between.